Presented here are 18 T cell receptor beta chains from one specimen sequenced in a study of radiation and T cells in renal cell carcinoma. Regarding time point: baseline pretreatment blood. Specified treatment: 15 Gy SBRT to primary tumor, nephrectomy 4 weeks later. Assay used: immunoSEQ multiplex PCR; TCRdb lists only in-frame clones, some missing. The sample includes about 59,000 clones, 78% of them seen just once. The sample consisted of blood, taken from a patient whose treatment included radiotherapy and nephrectomy. These receptors were collected from a man aged 55 to 70 with renal cell carcinoma.

The chain couples TRBV21-1 to TRBJ1-2. TRBV21-1 is assigned pseudogene status. There are 16 residues in the CDR3. This chain's CDR3 is CASSNIPRGADYGYTF. CDR3 in DNA: TGTGCCAGCAGCAACATCCCTAGGGGGGCGGACTATGGCTACACCTTC.

The chain joins TRBV19 to TRBJ2-6; 11 nucleotides line up with TRBD1. The CDR3 spans 18 residues. With V trimmed by 2 bases and J by 2 bases, 5 bases remained unmatched. The germline V gene has CDR1 LNHDA and CDR2 SQIVND (reference sequence). The CDR3 loop reads CASSIRRGQGAGANVLTF. DNA for the CDR3: TGTGCCAGTAGTATAAGGAGGGGACAGGGGGCTGGGGCCAACGTCCTGACTTTC.

V usage is TRBV6-4 and J usage is TRBJ1-5; D is unclear. The CDR3 spans 13 residues. Germline CDR1 reads MRHNA; CDR2 reads SNTAGT. The V gene lost 4 bases and the J gene lost 6 bases, with 10 bases spanning the gap. CDR3 nucleotides: TGTGCCAGCAGTGTCTGGGGAGGTCAGCCCCAGCATTTT. It is translated as CASSVWGGQPQHF.

J is TRBJ1-2 and V is TRBV7-9, with D maybe TRBD1 (5 bases). The CDR3 runs 14 residues. In germline, CDR1 is SEHNR, CDR2 FQNEAQ (reference sequence). V was clipped by 6 bases and J by 4 bases, with 15 bases between them. The CDR3 region is CASRLTGQAYGYTF. The CDR3 DNA reads as TGTGCCAGCAGATTAACAGGCCAAGCCTATGGCTACACCTTC.

This clone is a singleton in its sample. V is TRBV4-1 and J is TRBJ2-5; 8 bases are a match to TRBD2. Looked up from germline, CDR1 is MGHRA and CDR2 is YSYEKL. V dropped 1 base and J dropped 2; count of bases not matched to a gene: 3. This CDR3 is built from 15 residues. In nucleotides, the CDR3 is TGCGCCAGCAGCCAAGGCGTAGCGGGACAAGAGACCCAGTACTTC. It codes for CASSQGVAGQETQYF.

The CDR3 reads CASSDLAGALSFF. The CDR3, as DNA: TGTGCCAGCAGTGATTTGGCAGGGGCTTTGTCTTTCTTT. The chain employs TRBV2 and TRBJ1-1; the D gene is possibly TRBD1 (6 bases). V was trimmed by 3 bases and J by 12 bases, leaving 17 bases between them. The CDR3 loop spans 13 amino acids. Germline CDR1 and CDR2: SNHLY and FYNNEI.

This chain uses TRBV4-3 with TRBJ1-3; 7 bases are shared with TRBD1. Germline V gives CDR1 LGHNA, CDR2 YSLEER. V shed 2 bases, J shed 0 bases, and the junction held 1 base outside the gene matches. CDR3 length: 15 amino acids. The CDR3 loop reads CASSQYRGSGNTIYF. Here the CDR3 DNA reads TGCGCCAGCAGCCAATACAGGGGCTCTGGAAACACCATATATTTT.

This chain links TRBV5-5 with TRBJ1-3; D is unresolved. Trimming shortened V by 0 bases and J by 2 bases, and 9 bases separated the two germline ends. CDR3 length: 15 amino acids. CDR1 SGHKS and CDR2 YYEKEE come from the germline V gene (reference sequence). The CDR3 region is CASSLVQEPGNTIYF. CDR3 coding DNA: TGTGCCAGCAGCTTGGTGCAAGAGCCTGGAAACACCATATATTTT.

The chain couples TRBV5-5 to TRBJ1-2; D ambiguous. Trimming took off 0 bases at V and 0 bases at J, with 9 bases between the two ends. Germline CDR1 and CDR2: SGHKS and YYEKEE (reference sequence). The CDR3 sequence is 15 residues long. The CDR3 reads CASSLDQDPNYGYTF. DNA of the CDR3: TGTGCCAGCAGCTTGGATCAGGATCCTAACTATGGCTACACCTTC. The complete variable domain, with remaining parts taken from reference TRBV5-5 and TRBJ1-2, reads DAGVTQSPTHLIKTRGQQVTLRCSPISGHKSVSWYQQVLGQGPQFIFQYYEKEERGRGNFPDRFSARQFPNYSSELNVNALLLGDSALYLCASSLDQDPNYGYTFGSGTRLTVV.

The rearrangement uses TRBV28 and TRBJ1-4, with D unresolved. CDR3 length equals 14 residues. V was shortened by 5 bases and J by 8 bases, with 15 bases between the two germline ends. From germline, CDR1 is MDHEN and CDR2 SYDVKM. The CDR3 coding sequence is TGTGCCAGCAGTCCAGCAAGCCGGCAAGAAAAACTGTTTTTT. Protein sequence: CASSPASRQEKLFF.

The chain is built from TRBV18 and TRBJ2-3; TRBD1 might be the D (6 bases). The CDR3 contains 18 residues. Looked up from germline, CDR1 is KGHSH and CDR2 is LQKENI. V was trimmed by 3 bases and J by 2 bases, leaving 21 bases between them. This CDR3 is CASSPFMGEQGSTDTQYF. CDR3 nucleotide sequence: TGTGCCAGCTCACCTTTTATGGGCGAGCAGGGGTCCACAGATACGCAGTATTTT.

This rearrangement joins TRBV7-9 to TRBJ2-7; D unclear. Trimming shortened V by 1 base and J by 6 bases, and 7 bases separated the two germline ends. There are 12 residues in the CDR3. The germline V gene encodes CDR1 SEHNR and CDR2 FQNEAQ (reference sequence). The CDR3 sequence: CASSLDTLEQYV. The CDR3 coding sequence is TGTGCCAGCAGCTTAGACACCCTCGAGCAGTACGTC.

The chain links TRBV7-2 to TRBJ1-2; possible D gene TRBD1, 5 bases. The CDR3 covers 14 residues. V lost 1 base and J lost 6, with 12 bases in between. From germline, CDR1 is SGHTA and CDR2 FQGNSA. CDR3 loop: CASSLGGLLDGYTF. As DNA, the CDR3 is TGTGCCAGCAGCTTAGGGGGGTTACTCGATGGCTACACCTTC.

V is TRBV10-3 and J is TRBJ1-2, with 7 bases identical to TRBD1. The CDR3 runs to 15 residues. Germline loops: CDR1 ENHRY, CDR2 SYGVKD. Losses at the gene ends were 2 bases for V and 1 base for J; bases not matched to a gene: 4. CDR3 in amino acids: CAISEATGVNYGYTF. The CDR3 nucleotides are TGTGCCATCAGTGAGGCTACAGGGGTTAACTATGGCTACACCTTC.

This rearrangement joins TRBV10-3 to TRBJ2-1; 13 bases fit TRBD2. The J segment lost 7 bases and the V segment lost 0 bases, leaving 6 bases of the junction unmatched. Germline-derived CDR1 and CDR2 are ENHRY and SYGVKD. CDR3 length: 17 amino acids. CDR3 residues: CAISESWGTSGTNEQFF. The CDR3 nucleotides are TGTGCCATCAGTGAGTCTTGGGGGACTAGCGGGACTAATGAGCAGTTCTTC.

The V and J genes are TRBV10-2 and TRBJ1-5; D is possibly TRBD1 (5 bases). Per the germline V gene, CDR1 is WSHSY and CDR2 is SAAADI. V shed 5 bases and J shed 1 base, with 9 bases lying between them. The CDR3 has 14 residues. Here the CDR3 reads CASSRDPSNQPQHF. CDR3 in DNA: TGCGCCAGCAGTAGGGACCCAAGCAATCAGCCCCAGCATTTT.

The chain is built from TRBV21-1 and TRBJ2-7; TRBD2 is taken as the D call from the table, unchecked against the DNA. TRBV21-1 is marked as a pseudogene. The CDR3 is 16 amino acids. The CDR3 reads CASTPCNSGPPYEQYV. The CDR3 DNA sequence: TGTGCCAGCACCCCCTGTAATAGCGGACCCCCCTACGAGCAGTACGTC.

The CDR3 reads CASSGRLAGGKNTGELFF. The CDR3 DNA sequence: TGCGCCAGCAGTGGTCGACTAGCGGGGGGGAAGAACACCGGGGAGCTGTTTTTT. The chain couples TRBV10-1 to TRBJ2-2; 14 bases match TRBD2. Germline V lookup: CDR1 WNHNN, CDR2 SYGVQD (reference sequence). This CDR3 region has 18 residues. Germline trimming cut 4 bases from V and 1 base from J; bases unmatched to any gene: 5.